The 21 T cell receptor beta chains below were found in one sample sequenced in a study of T-cell memory formation after mild COVID-19. Each CDR3 protein is one row after TCRdb ran MiXCR on the 5' RACE reads. The data contain approximately 340,000 distinct CDR3 sequences, approximately 16% of them singletons. The specimen sequenced was PBMCs or a T cell subset sorted from them (not recorded which). The receptors come from a man in his late teens or twenties who had mild COVID-19 (a few samples of this study predate the infection). Cell type and time point are not known.

This clonotype showed up just a few times. The chain links TRBV3-1 to TRBJ2-1; 10 bases map to TRBD1. The germline V gene encodes CDR1 LGHDT and CDR2 YNNKEL (reference sequence). V dropped 5 bases and J dropped 7; count of bases not matched to a gene: 2. The CDR3 is made up of 13 amino acids. The CDR3 DNA follows: TGTGCCAGCAGCGGACAGGGGGTTAATGAGCAGTTCTTC. This gives the protein CASSGQGVNEQFF.

The table lists this clonotype with many counts. The V and J genes are TRBV4-3 and TRBJ2-7; D is possibly TRBD1 or TRBD2 (6 bases each). Trimming took 1 base from V and 4 from J, leaving 14 bases between them. The CDR3 is made up of 15 amino acids. Germline CDR1 LGHNA, CDR2 YSLEER. Here the CDR3 reads CASSQGVGGPYEQYF. DNA of the CDR3: TGCGCCAGCAGCCAAGGAGTCGGGGGCCCATACGAGCAGTACTTC.

In this sample, this clonotype turned up a few times. The chain employs TRBV20-1 and TRBJ2-7; possibly TRBD1 or TRBD2 for D (5 bases each). The CDR3 is made up of 13 amino acids. V lost 5 bases and J lost 3, with 14 bases in between. CDR1 and CDR2 from the germline V gene are DFQATT and SNEGSKA (reference sequence). The CDR3 sequence: CSAEGSIGYEQYV. The CDR3 region has the DNA TGCAGTGCTGAGGGGAGCATCGGCTACGAGCAGTACGTC.

This chain joins TRBV6-2 or TRBV6-3 and TRBJ2-5; the D gene could be TRBD1 or TRBD2 (5 bases each). In germline, CDR1 is MNHEY, CDR2 SVGEGT. Trimming shortened V by 11 bases and J by 7 bases, and 17 bases separated the two germline ends. The CDR3 is 12 amino acids. CDR3 region: CAPPGDEGTQYF. DNA for the CDR3: TGTGCCCCCCCCGGGGACGAAGGGACCCAGTACTTC.

This clonotype occurred a few times. The V gene is TRBV2, the J gene TRBJ2-3; TRBD2 matches at 8 bases. CDR3 length: 14 amino acids. Trimming at V came to 6 bases and at J to 4 bases, leaving 6 bases not matched to a gene. Per the germline V gene, CDR1 is SNHLY and CDR2 is FYNNEI. The CDR3 is CASRTTGGADTQYF. CDR3 nucleotides: TGTGCCAGCAGGACGACCGGGGGGGCAGATACGCAGTATTTT.

The chain links TRBV7-2 to TRBJ2-2, with 9 bases fitting TRBD1. This CDR3 has 16 residues. J lost 5 bases, V lost 7 bases, and 11 bases had no gene match. Germline values: CDR1 SGHTA, CDR2 FQGNSA. CDR3 sequence: CASTLSPGQGTGELFF. The CDR3 nucleotides read TGTGCCAGCACCCTATCACCGGGACAGGGAACCGGGGAGCTGTTTTTT.

This chain uses TRBV11-2 with TRBJ2-3; D is ambiguous. The V end was cut by 2 bases, the J end by 2 bases, with 17 bases between. The CDR3 runs to 17 residues. Germline CDR1 SGHAT, CDR2 FQNNGV. Here the CDR3 reads CASSLSPRISLTDTQYF. The CDR3 region has the DNA TGTGCCAGCAGCTTATCCCCCAGAATATCCCTCACAGATACGCAGTATTTT.

In this sample, this clonotype turned up a few times. The rearrangement links TRBV4-3 to TRBJ2-7; D perhaps matches TRBD1 (6 bases). The CDR3 extends over 14 amino acids. V was pared by 0 bases and J by 3 bases, with 9 bases between. Germline V gene sequence: CDR1 LGHNA, CDR2 YSLEER. CDR3: CASSQDIQGYEQYV. The CDR3 coding sequence is TGCGCCAGCAGCCAAGACATACAGGGCTACGAGCAGTACGTC.

This clonotype has only a few counts. The V and J genes are TRBV10-3 and TRBJ1-5; 7 bases map to TRBD1. CDR3 length: 15 residues. Germline V gene sequence: CDR1 ENHRY, CDR2 SYGVKD. Trimming at V came to 4 bases and at J to 5 bases, leaving 8 bases not matched to a gene. This CDR3 reads CAISGGTATDQPQHF. The CDR3 DNA sequence: TGTGCCATCAGTGGGGGGACAGCCACCGATCAGCCCCAGCATTTT.

This clonotype was recorded at least ten times. The V gene is TRBV29-1, the J gene TRBJ2-3, with 8 bases aligning to TRBD1. Germline CDR1 is SQVTM and CDR2 is ANQGSEA. V shed 6 bases, J shed 1 base, and the junction held 15 bases outside the gene matches. This CDR3 comprises 17 residues. CDR3 protein: CSVCLGSRGQGTDTQYF. CDR3 nucleotides: TGCAGCGTCTGCCTCGGGTCCAGGGGACAGGGCACAGATACGCAGTATTTT.

This clonotype showed up just a few times. V is TRBV7-9 and J is TRBJ2-5; D assignment may be TRBD1 or TRBD2 (5 bases each). Germline V gives CDR1 SEHNR, CDR2 FQNEAQ (reference sequence). V lost 1 base, J lost 6 bases, and 12 bases lay in between. This CDR3 contains 14 residues. CDR3 DNA sequence: TGTGCCAGCAGCTTAGGTCAGGGAGACCAGACCCAGTACTTC. Its protein product is CASSLGQGDQTQYF.

In its sample, this clonotype was seen a few times. The gene calls are TRBV12-3 or TRBV12-4 and TRBJ1-3; unclear D gene. This CDR3 region has 15 residues. Trimming cost V 6 bases and J 0 bases, with 12 bases left between them. CDR3 coding DNA: TGTGCCAGCAGACCTTTTACAGCCTCTGGAAACACCATATATTTT. It encodes CASRPFTASGNTIYF.

At least ten counts were recorded for this clonotype. The rearrangement joins TRBV20-1 to TRBJ2-7; D possibly corresponds to TRBD2 (7 bases). Trimming left V 4 bases short and J 3 bases short, with 16 bases between. This CDR3 is built from 14 residues. The V gene's germline CDR1 is DFQATT and CDR2 SNEGSKA (reference sequence). In DNA, the CDR3 is TGCAGTGCTATACCAGGCGGGGGCAGCTACGAGCAGTACGTC. Translated, it gives CSAIPGGGSYEQYV.

CDR3 nucleotide sequence: TGTGCCAGCTCACCACCCTTTGGGGTTGGCACAGATACGCAGTATTTT. This gives the protein CASSPPFGVGTDTQYF. The gene calls are TRBV18 and TRBJ2-3; D is unclear. This CDR3 is 16 amino acids long. Trimming cost V 0 bases and J 1 base, with 11 bases left between them. CDR1 and CDR2 from the germline V gene are KGHSH and LQKENI.

The CDR3 nucleotides are TGCGCCAGCAGCCGGGACAGCTTCTATGGCTACACCTTC. Protein product: CASSRDSFYGYTF. This chain connects TRBV5-1 to TRBJ1-2, with 7 nucleotides matching TRBD1. With 4 bases clipped from V and 4 bases from J, the junction kept 4 bases outside the gene matches. CDR3 length equals 13 residues. Germline CDR1 SGHRS, CDR2 YFSETQ. The complete variable domain, with remaining parts taken from reference TRBV5-1 and TRBJ1-2, reads KAGVTQTPRYLIKTRGQQVTLSCSPISGHRSVSWYQQTPGQGLQFLFEYFSETQRNKGNFPGRFSGRQFSNSRSEMNVSTLELGDSALYLCASSRDSFYGYTFGSGTRLTVV.

The rearrangement links TRBV7-2 to TRBJ1-2; D ambiguous. The germline V gene has CDR1 SGHTA and CDR2 FQGNSA. V was cut by 1 base and J by 3 bases, with 9 bases left in between. The CDR3 length is 14 residues. The CDR3 sequence: CASSLGWAHYGYTF. The CDR3 nucleotides read TGTGCCAGCAGCTTAGGGTGGGCGCACTATGGCTACACCTTC.

This clonotype was seen at least ten times. The genes are TRBV7-8 and TRBJ2-2; weak D call: TRBD1 (5 bases). This CDR3 has 15 residues. V shed 3 bases and J shed 4 bases, with 12 bases lying between them. Germline V gives CDR1 SGHVS, CDR2 FQNEAQ. In nucleotides, the CDR3 is TGTGCCAGCAGCTTTAACGTCCAGGGCACCGGGGAGCTGTTTTTT. Residues: CASSFNVQGTGELFF. The complete variable domain, with remaining parts taken from reference TRBV7-8 and TRBJ2-2, reads GAGVSQSPRYKVAKRGQDVALRCDPISGHVSLFWYQQALGQGPEFLTYFQNEAQLDKSGLPSDRFFAERPEGSVSTLKIQRTQQEDSAVYLCASSFNVQGTGELFFGEGSRLTVL.

The rearrangement links TRBV6-5 to TRBJ1-1; D remains unclear. In germline, CDR1 is MNHEY, CDR2 SVGAGI. Trimming removed 6 bases at V and 4 bases at J, with 15 bases between. The CDR3 length is 14 residues. Here the CDR3 reads CASSSPSRFTEAFF. CDR3 bases: TGTGCCAGCAGCTCTCCCTCGAGGTTCACTGAAGCTTTCTTT.

The gene calls are TRBV24-1 and TRBJ2-3; 8 positions match TRBD2. V lost 4 bases, J lost 9 bases, and 5 bases stayed unmatched. From germline, CDR1 is KGHDR and CDR2 SFDVKD. There are 13 residues in the CDR3. The CDR3 bases are TGTGCCACCAGTGAGGGGACTAGGCACACGCAGTATTTT. This translates into CATSEGTRHTQYF.

This clonotype was found a few times. V usage is TRBV15 and J usage is TRBJ2-5; D is unclear. Germline assignment: CDR1 LNHNV and CDR2 YYDKDF (reference sequence). Trimming left V 4 bases short and J 1 base short, with 7 bases between. The CDR3 runs 13 residues. CDR3 sequence: CATSMRIQETQYF. CDR3 nucleotide sequence: TGTGCCACCAGCATGAGAATCCAAGAGACCCAGTACTTC. The variable domain in full, completed from reference TRBV15 and TRBJ2-5, reads DAMVIQNPRYQVTQFGKPVTLSCSQTLNHNVMYWYQQKSSQAPKLLFHYYDKDFNNEADTPDNFQSRRPNTSFCFLDIRSPGLGDTAMYLCATSMRIQETQYFGPGTRLLVL.

This clonotype was found a few times. The CDR3 spells CSAFPTGTGIHEQYF. The DNA of the CDR3 is TGCAGTGCCTTTCCAACCGGGACAGGGATCCACGAGCAGTACTTC. The chain combines TRBV20-1 with TRBJ2-7, with 9 positions matching TRBD1. Per the germline V gene, CDR1 is DFQATT and CDR2 is SNEGSKA (reference sequence). CDR3 length equals 15 residues. Trimming took 6 bases from V and 5 from J; bases not matched to a gene: 14.